A selection of T cell receptor beta chains follows, all from one sample in a study of blood T cell repertoires in COVID-19. The repertoire was sequenced with immunoSEQ multiplex PCR; TCRdb's copy has only in-frame clones and lacks some. The data hold about 270,000 clones, with 86% observed a single time. The sample consisted of peripheral blood. These receptors were taken from a woman aged 25 to 45 with COVID-19, enrolled during active disease. Each CDR3 is given with its conserved first and last residue. D genes are given only for firm matches.

v_call	d_call	j_call	cdr3_aa	cdr3_nt
TRBV5-1	NA	TRBJ2-3	CASSLGSGSTPWQYF	TGCGCCAGCAGCTTGGGATCGGGGTCGACACCCTGGCAGTATTTT
TRBV5-1	TRBD2	TRBJ2-7	CASSPVGGSYEQYF	TGCGCCAGCAGCCCCGTCGGGGGGAGCTACGAGCAGTACTTC
TRBV3-1/TRBV3-2	NA	TRBJ2-1	CASSQVSRSLINEQFF	TGTGCCAGCAGCCAGGTATCAAGGAGTTTGATAAATGAGCAGTTCTTC
TRBV10-3	TRBD2	TRBJ2-3	CAISEWGGDTQYF	TGTGCCATCAGTGAGTGGGGGGGGGATACGCAGTATTTT
TRBV30	NA	TRBJ2-2	CAWSAGTPGELFF	TGTGCCTGGAGTGCCGGGACACCCGGGGAGCTGTTTTTT
TRBV5-1	NA	TRBJ1-4	CASSLADTATNEKLFF	TGCGCCAGCAGCTTGGCCGACACAGCAACTAATGAAAAACTGTTTTTT
TRBV4-2	NA	TRBJ2-6	CASSQDSSSGANVLTF	TGTGCCAGCAGCCAAGATAGCAGCTCCGGGGCCAACGTCCTGACTTTC
TRBV5-6	NA	TRBJ1-2	CASSLDRLGGYTF	TGTGCCAGCAGCTTGGACAGGTTAGGAGGCTACACCTTC
TRBV6-4	TRBD1	TRBJ2-3	CASSDSGQGADTQYF	TGTGCCAGCAGTGACTCGGGACAGGGGGCAGATACGCAGTATTTT
TRBV9	NA	TRBJ1-4	CASSARRATNEKLFF	TGTGCCAGCAGCGCCCGGCGGGCAACTAATGAAAAACTGTTTTTT